This TCR beta chain stems from a study of blood T cell repertoires in COVID-19. The wider study: The origin of the acute and convalescent COVID-19 samples was the United States, Italy and Spain. The analysed material was cDNA or gDNA that came from T cells, B-cell-depleted T cells, or PBMCs.

Authors' processing steps: Amplified reference gene primers provided the basis for estimating nucleated cell counts. Only in-frame clones appear in the TCRdb table, and some are missing; sequencing was by immunoSEQ multiplex PCR. For V, J and clone size, that table is used; D and trimming come from the DNA. The top ten hold more than 2% of the sample, which has roughly 150,000 clones, around 85% seen once. The V segment lost 2 bases and the J segment 4 bases; nucleotides outside the gene matches: 7. This CDR3 contains 16 residues. CDR1 is SGHDT and CDR2 is YYEEEE in the germline V gene. Specimen: peripheral blood. The TCR originated in a woman between 65 and 79 years old with acute or convalescent COVID-19. V usage is TRBV5-6 and J usage is TRBJ2-3; 10 bases are a match to TRBD1. The CDR3 protein is CASSFAGQGFPDTQYF. DNA for the CDR3: TGTGCCAGCAGCTTTGCGGGACAGGGGTTTCCAGATACGCAGTATTTT.